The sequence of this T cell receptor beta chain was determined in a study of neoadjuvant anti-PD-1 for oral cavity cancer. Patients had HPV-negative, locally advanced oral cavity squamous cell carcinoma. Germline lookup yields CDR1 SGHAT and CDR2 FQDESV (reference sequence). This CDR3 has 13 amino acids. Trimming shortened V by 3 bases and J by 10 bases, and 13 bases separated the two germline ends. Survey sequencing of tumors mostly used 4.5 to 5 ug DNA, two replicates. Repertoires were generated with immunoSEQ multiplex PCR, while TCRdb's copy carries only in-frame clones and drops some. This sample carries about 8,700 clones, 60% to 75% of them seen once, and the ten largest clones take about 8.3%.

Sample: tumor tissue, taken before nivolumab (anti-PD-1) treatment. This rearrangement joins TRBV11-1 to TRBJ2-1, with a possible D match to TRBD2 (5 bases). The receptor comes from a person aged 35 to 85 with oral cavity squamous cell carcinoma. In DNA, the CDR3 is TGTGCCAGCAGCTTGCGCCGGGGTATCGAGCAGTTCTTC. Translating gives CASSLRRGIEQFF.